A single sample gave rise to the 30 T cell receptor beta chains below, sequenced in a study of cytomegalovirus exposure and HLA in healthy donors. The PCR was carried out with 60 Vbeta primers and 13 Jbeta primers. Sequencing was performed with immunoSEQ multiplex PCR; in TCRdb, only in-frame clones are kept and a portion is missing. The table includes 90,000 to 120,000 clones, approximately 79% detected once. The sequenced sample was PBMCs. The receptors derive from a woman aged 35 to 49 in good health and CMV-seropositive.

CDR3 sequence reads: CASSLGGQVYGYTF. The DNA of the CDR3 is TGTGCCAGCAGCTTGGGAGGGCAGGTCTATGGCTACACCTTC. The V call is TRBV7-2, the J call TRBJ1-2; the D is unclear. In germline, CDR1 is SGHTA, CDR2 FQGNSA. The CDR3 loop spans 14 amino acids. With 3 bases removed from V and 4 bases from J, the gap between germline ends came to 12 bases.

V gene TRBV28 combines with J gene TRBJ2-7, with D possibly matching TRBD1 (6 bases). V was cut by 7 bases and J by 1 base, with 17 bases left in between. Germline V gives CDR1 MDHEN, CDR2 SYDVKM. The CDR3 length is 15 residues. CDR3 loop: CASTTGSLASYEQYF. The DNA of the CDR3 is TGTGCCAGCACAACAGGGTCCCTGGCGTCCTACGAGCAGTACTTC.

This rearrangement joins TRBV6-1 to TRBJ2-1, with TRBD1 identical over 9 bases. After removal of 5 bases from V and 6 bases from J, the junction contained 8 bases not matched to a gene. This CDR3 is built from 15 residues. The germline CDR1 and CDR2 sequences are MNHNS and SASEGT. The DNA for the CDR3 is TGTGCCAGCAGTACAGGGGGCGCGGGGACCAATGAGCAGTTCTTC. Translating gives CASSTGGAGTNEQFF.

The rearrangement joins TRBV7-2 to TRBJ2-7; TRBD2 matches at 9 bases. The CDR3 runs 15 residues. V lost 5 bases and J lost 3; bases outside the gene matches: 8. CDR1 and CDR2 (germline): SGHTA, FQGNSA. The CDR3 reads CASSPGGGAYYEQYF. The CDR3 DNA sequence: TGTGCCAGCAGCCCAGGCGGGGGGGCTTACTACGAGCAGTACTTC.

This clone has just one count. The CDR3 DNA follows: TGCGCCAGCAGCAGTGAACAGGGCACAGATACGCAGTATTTT. Its translation: CASSSEQGTDTQYF. The genes are TRBV5-1 and TRBJ2-3; possible D gene TRBD1, 5 bases. Germline values: CDR1 SGHRS, CDR2 YFSETQ. The germline V and J ends were trimmed by 4 bases and 1 base, with 10 bases remaining between them. The CDR3 runs 14 residues.

The chain carries TRBV5-4 and TRBJ2-7; 7 bases are shared with TRBD1. CDR1 SGHNT and CDR2 YYREEE come from the germline V gene (reference sequence). The CDR3 spans 15 residues. The J segment lost 4 bases and the V segment lost 3 bases, leaving 10 bases of the junction unmatched. Here the CDR3 DNA reads TGTGCCAGCAGCTCCCCCGGGACAGAGCTTTACGAGCAGTACTTC. Amino acid sequence: CASSSPGTELYEQYF.

The table lists this clone with a count of one. The chain joins TRBV6-6 to TRBJ1-1; 10 bases fit TRBD1. The CDR3 runs to 16 residues. The germline CDR1 and CDR2 sequences are MNHNY and SVGAGI (reference sequence). The ends lost 5 bases at V and 5 bases at J; junction bases unmatched: 11. CDR3 bases: TGTGCCAGCAGTCAAAGATGGGGACAGGGGAGGACTGAAGCTTTCTTT. The encoded protein is CASSQRWGQGRTEAFF.

CDR3 nucleotide sequence: TGTGCCAGCAGCTTGTACACAGGGGGCGGCTACACCTTC. This translates into CASSLYTGGGYTF. This sequence joins TRBV5-5 and TRBJ1-2; 9 nucleotides match TRBD1. Germline loops: CDR1 SGHKS, CDR2 YYEKEE (reference sequence). V was pared by 1 base and J by 8 bases, with 3 bases of the junction left unmatched. CDR3 size: 13 residues.

The rearrangement links TRBV7-9 to TRBJ1-1; 7 bases align to TRBD1. The CDR3 spans 16 residues. Germline loops: CDR1 SEHNR, CDR2 FQNEAQ (reference sequence). J lost 1 base, V lost 3 bases, and 8 bases had no gene match. The chain's CDR3 is CASSFIGGQPNTEAFF. CDR3 bases: TGTGCCAGCAGCTTTATTGGGGGACAGCCGAACACTGAAGCTTTCTTT.

This clone was observed a few times. This chain joins TRBV15 and TRBJ2-7; D call uncertain. Germline V gene sequence: CDR1 LNHNV, CDR2 YYDKDF (reference sequence). The V end lost 0 bases, the J end lost 4 bases, and 7 bases lay between the germline ends. The CDR3 extends over 13 amino acids. The CDR3 region is CATSREYEYEQYF. DNA of the CDR3: TGTGCCACCAGCAGAGAATATGAGTACGAGCAGTACTTC.

The genes are TRBV6-1 and TRBJ1-5, with 9 bases identical to TRBD1. From germline, CDR1 is MNHNS and CDR2 SASEGT. The CDR3 covers 16 residues. The ends lost 1 base at V and 1 base at J; junction bases unmatched: 2. The CDR3 protein is CASSEGQGVSNQPQHF. CDR3 nucleotide sequence: TGTGCCAGCAGTGAAGGACAGGGGGTGAGCAATCAGCCCCAGCATTTT.

The chain links TRBV7-8 to TRBJ1-4; D remains ambiguous. V was pared by 2 bases and J by 2 bases, with 9 bases between. Germline assignment: CDR1 SGHVS and CDR2 FQNEAQ. This CDR3 region has 15 residues. The CDR3 DNA sequence: TGTGCCAGCAGCTTATTGGGCCAGACTAATGAAAAACTGTTTTTT. Translated: CASSLLGQTNEKLFF.

The V gene is TRBV7-3, the J gene TRBJ2-1; TRBD2 matches at 8 bases. CDR1 and CDR2 (germline): SGHTA, FQGTGA. The V segment lost 0 bases and the J segment 10 bases; nucleotides outside the gene matches: 11. This CDR3 contains 16 residues. CDR3 region: CASSLTWRGAAKEQFF. The CDR3 DNA is TGTGCCAGCAGCTTAACTTGGCGGGGGGCCGCAAAGGAGCAGTTCTTC.

The rearrangement joins TRBV27 to TRBJ2-2; D is perhaps TRBD1 (5 bases). Trimming took off 9 bases at V and 1 base at J, with 15 bases between the two ends. CDR1 and CDR2 (germline): MNHEY, SMNVEV (reference sequence). The CDR3 has 15 residues. CDR3 protein: CAREMGQGNTGELFF. CDR3 coding DNA: TGTGCCAGGGAAATGGGGCAGGGGAACACCGGGGAGCTGTTTTTT.

The CDR3 DNA sequence: TGTGCCAGCAGTGAGTCCGGGACAGGGGCGATCCACTTT. This sequence encodes CASSESGTGAIHF. The gene calls are TRBV6-5 and TRBJ1-6; 10 positions match TRBD1. The CDR3 consists of 13 residues. Trimming at V came to 5 bases and at J to 17 bases, leaving 9 bases not matched to a gene. Per the germline V gene, CDR1 is MNHEY and CDR2 is SVGAGI.

The V and J genes are TRBV28 and TRBJ1-2, with TRBD1 matching over 8 bases. The J segment lost 6 bases and the V segment lost 1 base, leaving 7 bases of the junction unmatched. The germline CDR1 and CDR2 sequences are MDHEN and SYDVKM. This CDR3 is built from 15 residues. The CDR3 nucleotides are TGTGCCAGCAGTTTATTGTCAGGGGGCGCGAATGGCTACACCTTC. It codes for CASSLLSGGANGYTF.

The V and J genes are TRBV27 and TRBJ1-5, with D tentatively TRBD1 (5 bases). This CDR3 spans 14 amino acids. V was clipped by 5 bases and J by 7 bases, with 15 bases between them. The V gene's germline CDR1 is MNHEY and CDR2 SMNVEV (reference sequence). The CDR3 here is CASSSTQEGQPQHF. The CDR3 DNA sequence: TGTGCCAGCAGTAGTACTCAGGAGGGGCAGCCCCAGCATTTT.

The chain carries TRBV7-6 and TRBJ1-6, with TRBD1 as a possible D gene (6 bases). V was clipped by 4 bases and J by 6 bases, with 10 bases between them. Germline lookup yields CDR1 SGHVS and CDR2 FNYEAQ. This CDR3 region has 14 residues. The CDR3 loop reads CASSWDNVNSPLHF. The CDR3 DNA reads TGTGCCAGCAGCTGGGACAACGTTAATTCACCCCTCCACTTT.

The CDR3 spells CASSSRTTRQETQYF. The CDR3 nucleotides are TGTGCCAGCAGTTCACGGACTACAAGGCAAGAGACCCAGTACTTC. The chain employs TRBV6-5 and TRBJ2-5; the D gene is possibly TRBD2 (6 bases). Trimming cost V 4 bases and J 2 bases, with 14 bases left between them. Germline V gene sequence: CDR1 MNHEY, CDR2 SVGAGI. This CDR3 is 15 amino acids long.

The chain has TRBV6-6 and TRBJ1-3, with 9 bases that match TRBD1. The CDR3 is 15 amino acids. V was pared by 6 bases and J by 2 bases, with 5 bases of the junction left unmatched. CDR1 MNHNY and CDR2 SVGAGI come from the germline V gene (reference sequence). CDR3 sequence (DNA): TGTGCCAGCAGCCTTAGACAGGGGGCTGGAAACACCATATATTTT. Translation gives CASSLRQGAGNTIYF.

V gene TRBV10-3 combines with J gene TRBJ2-2; D gene ambiguous. Trimming pared 7 bases from V and 2 bases from J, leaving 8 bases between. The CDR3 runs to 13 residues. Germline V gives CDR1 ENHRY, CDR2 SYGVKD. The CDR3 coding sequence is TGTGCCATCACCCGACAAAACACCGGGGAGCTGTTTTTT. Translation gives CAITRQNTGELFF.

The chain combines TRBV5-1 with TRBJ1-1, with no clear D. The germline CDR1 and CDR2 sequences are SGHRS and YFSETQ. This CDR3 has 14 amino acids. Trimming stripped 0 bases from V and 2 bases from J, with 8 bases between. CDR3 coding DNA: TGCGCCAGCAGCTTGGCCGCGGGAAACACTGAAGCTTTCTTT. Its protein is CASSLAAGNTEAFF.

The V gene is TRBV7-2, the J gene TRBJ2-5, with a weak D call TRBD1 (6 bases). CDR3 length equals 13 residues. Trimming took off 5 bases at V and 2 bases at J, with 9 bases between the two ends. Germline V gene sequence: CDR1 SGHTA, CDR2 FQGNSA. This CDR3 is CASSRDRQETQYF. CDR3 bases: TGTGCCAGCAGCCGTGACAGGCAAGAGACCCAGTACTTC.

The J gene is TRBJ1-4, the V gene TRBV4-1; possible D gene TRBD1, 5 bases. The CDR3 has 15 residues. Deletions cut 6 bases from V and 12 bases from J, with 23 bases between. CDR1 and CDR2 (germline): MGHRA, YSYEKL. The CDR3 protein is CASRPTTGGAAELFF. CDR3 bases: TGCGCCAGCAGACCGACGACCGGGGGTGCGGCGGAACTGTTTTTT.

This chain connects TRBV2 to TRBJ2-7, with TRBD2 identical over 7 bases. J gave up 7 bases and V 4 bases, and 7 bases lay outside the gene matches. This CDR3 is 13 amino acids long. Per germline, CDR1 SNHLY and CDR2 FYNNEI. The CDR3 sequence: CASSAPGGGEQYF. In DNA form, the CDR3 reads TGTGCCAGCAGTGCTCCGGGAGGTGGGGAGCAGTACTTC.

The CDR3: CASSQRMPGQGGSPLHF. In DNA, the CDR3 is TGCGCCAGCAGTCAAAGAATGCCGGGACAGGGAGGTTCACCCCTCCACTTT. The chain uses TRBV23-1 and TRBJ1-6, with 9 bases lining up with TRBD1. TRBV23-1 is filed as an ORF, its function uncertain. Trimming removed 2 bases from V and 9 bases from J; junction bases left unmatched: 11. The CDR3 is 17 amino acids.

V usage is TRBV30 and J usage is TRBJ2-1; 11 positions agree with TRBD2. The CDR3 length is 14 residues. Germline trimming cut 5 bases from V and 12 bases from J; bases unmatched to any gene: 12. CDR1 is GTSNPN and CDR2 is SVGIG in the germline V gene (reference sequence). In nucleotides, the CDR3 is TGTGCCTGGGGAAAATTAGCGGGGGGGAGTCCGCAGTTCTTC. It encodes CAWGKLAGGSPQFF.

This clone has just a few counts. V gene TRBV7-8 combines with J gene TRBJ2-5; no clear D gene. The V end lost 0 bases, the J end lost 2 bases, and 10 bases lay between the germline ends. CDR3 size: 15 residues. From germline, CDR1 is SGHVS and CDR2 FQNEAQ. The CDR3 loop reads CASSLAIAVQETQYF. The CDR3 DNA follows: TGTGCCAGCAGCTTAGCCATAGCAGTACAAGAGACCCAGTACTTC.

Only one count was recorded for this clone. The chain employs TRBV18 and TRBJ2-3; 9 nucleotides match TRBD1. The CDR3 sequence is 16 residues long. The V and J ends lost 4 bases and 2 bases, in that order; junction bases with no gene match: 7. Germline CDR1 reads KGHSH; CDR2 reads LQKENI. CDR3 bases: TGTGCCAGCTCACAAACCGGGACAGGGACCACAGATACGCAGTATTTT. This codes for CASSQTGTGTTDTQYF.

V is TRBV6-5 and J is TRBJ1-2; tentatively, D is TRBD1 (6 bases). Between the trimmed V and J ends, which lost 2 bases and 6 bases, there was a span of 19 bases. The germline CDR1 and CDR2 sequences are MNHEY and SVGAGI. The CDR3 runs 16 residues. The CDR3, as DNA: TGTGCCAGCAGTTACACGTGGTTAGGGGGAGAGAATGGCTACACCTTC. It is translated as CASSYTWLGGENGYTF.